Listed here are 27 T cell receptor beta chains from one sample, sequenced in a study of blood T cell repertoires in COVID-19. The repertoire was sequenced with immunoSEQ multiplex PCR; TCRdb's copy has only in-frame clones and lacks some. Here the sample spans 120,000 or so clones, 88% being singletons. What was sequenced was peripheral blood. The origin of the receptors is a human donor in a cohort sampled during active COVID-19.

This chain links TRBV29-1 with TRBJ2-3; D possibly corresponds to TRBD1 (6 bases). The germline V and J ends were trimmed by 1 base and 3 bases, with 8 bases remaining between them. Germline assignment: CDR1 SQVTM and CDR2 ANQGSEA. The CDR3 covers 13 residues. CDR3 loop: CSVEGTVTDTQYF. DNA of the CDR3: TGCAGCGTTGAAGGGACAGTTACAGATACGCAGTATTTT.

As regards this clone: Different DNA sequences within this sample yield the same CDR3. The V gene is TRBV2, the J gene TRBJ1-1, with D unclear. CDR1 is SNHLY and CDR2 is FYNNEI in the germline V gene. V lost 7 bases and J lost 0, with 6 bases in between. The CDR3 length is 12 residues. The CDR3 bases are TGTGCCAGCACCAGGTTGAACACTGAAGCTTTCTTT. Translating it yields CASTRLNTEAFF.

This clone came up a few times. The chain employs TRBV11-3 and TRBJ2-2; 10 bases line up with TRBD2. Per germline, CDR1 SGHNT and CDR2 YENEEA. With 5 bases clipped from V and 5 bases from J, the junction kept 8 bases outside the gene matches. This CDR3 comprises 16 residues. The CDR3 nucleotides are TGTGCCAGCAGCCCCGTCAGCGGGAGGGGTACCGGGGAGCTGTTTTTT. This sequence encodes CASSPVSGRGTGELFF.

The rearrangement links TRBV19 to TRBJ1-5; 7 nucleotides match TRBD1. The germline V gene encodes CDR1 LNHDA and CDR2 SQIVND (reference sequence). Trimming removed 5 bases from V and 2 bases from J; junction bases left unmatched: 3. There are 14 residues in the CDR3. CDR3 sequence reads: CASSWTGGNQPQHF. In nucleotides, the CDR3 is TGTGCCAGTAGTTGGACAGGAGGCAATCAGCCCCAGCATTTT.

V and J are TRBV7-8 and TRBJ2-1; TRBD1 is a possible D gene (8 bases). Deletions cut 5 bases from V and 4 bases from J, with 30 bases between. The V gene's germline CDR1 is SGHVS and CDR2 FQNEAQ. The CDR3 runs to 20 residues. CDR3 protein: CASSTPRQGRGGGIYNEQFF. The CDR3 region has the DNA TGTGCCAGCAGCACTCCCCGACAGGGGAGAGGGGGGGGAATATACAATGAGCAGTTCTTC.

This chain uses TRBV28 with TRBJ2-7; perhaps TRBD1 as D (6 bases). The germline V gene has CDR1 MDHEN and CDR2 SYDVKM. The CDR3 has 13 residues. V lost 4 bases, J lost 2 bases, and 9 bases lay in between. CDR3 amino acids: CASSSTGPYEQYF. CDR3 coding DNA: TGTGCCAGCAGTTCGACAGGCCCCTACGAGCAGTACTTC. The whole variable domain, filled in from reference TRBV28 and TRBJ2-7, reads DVKVTQSSRYLVKRTGEKVFLECVQDMDHENMFWYRQDPGLGLRLIYFSYDVKMKEKGDIPEGYSVSREKKERFSLILESASTNQTSMYLCASSSTGPYEQYFGPGTRLTVT.

The chain recombines TRBV4-1 with TRBJ1-1; D remains ambiguous. Germline values: CDR1 MGHRA, CDR2 YSYEKL. Trimming left V 3 bases short and J 0 bases short, with 8 bases between. This CDR3 is built from 14 residues. CDR3 protein: CASSHELMNTEAFF. The CDR3 DNA reads TGCGCCAGCAGCCATGAACTGATGAACACTGAAGCTTTCTTT.

This clone was detected a few times. The chain has TRBV6-5 and TRBJ2-3, with 11 bases lining up with TRBD2. This CDR3 has 15 residues. The V and J ends lost 5 bases and 5 bases, in that order; junction bases with no gene match: 6. Germline V CDR1 and CDR2: MNHEY, SVGAGI. The CDR3 loop reads CASSPIGLAGDTQYF. The CDR3 bases are TGTGCCAGCAGTCCTATAGGACTAGCGGGAGATACGCAGTATTTT.

The CDR3: CASSFGGGPEQFF. Written as DNA, the CDR3 is TGTGCCAGCAGTTTTGGGGGGGGGCCTGAGCAGTTCTTC. The J gene is TRBJ2-1, the V gene TRBV27, with a weak D call TRBD2 (7 bases). The CDR3 runs 13 residues. With 3 bases removed from V and 9 bases from J, the gap between germline ends came to 12 bases. CDR1 and CDR2 from the germline V gene are MNHEY and SMNVEV (reference sequence).

V usage is TRBV6-1 and J usage is TRBJ1-5, with D perhaps matching TRBD1 (6 bases). Germline CDR1 and CDR2: MNHNS and SASEGT. The CDR3 spans 17 residues. V was clipped by 0 bases and J by 0 bases, with 12 bases between them. DNA for the CDR3: TGTGCCAGCAGTGAAGCGGGTTGGACAGTTAGCAATCAGCCCCAGCATTTT. It specifies CASSEAGWTVSNQPQHF.

This sequence joins TRBV30 and TRBJ2-7; 7 nucleotides match TRBD1. CDR1 and CDR2 (germline): GTSNPN, SVGIG (reference sequence). The CDR3 consists of 14 residues. The ends lost 2 bases at V and 2 bases at J; junction bases unmatched: 6. CDR3 sequence reads: CAWSPGTATYEQYF. In DNA form, the CDR3 reads TGTGCCTGGAGTCCCGGGACAGCAACCTACGAGCAGTACTTC. The full variable domain, in which reference TRBV30 and TRBJ2-7 provide the parts outside the CDR3, is SQTIHQWPATLVQPVGSPLSLECTVEGTSNPNLYWYRQAAGRGLQLLFYSVGIGQISSEVPQNLSASRPQDRQFILSSKKLLLSDSGFYLCAWSPGTATYEQYFGPGTRLTVT.

V is TRBV7-9 and J is TRBJ1-3; 8 positions match TRBD1. Germline V CDR1 and CDR2: SEHNR, FQNEAQ (reference sequence). CDR3 length: 15 amino acids. V lost 2 bases to trimming and J lost 4 bases; unmatched junction nucleotides: 4. The DNA of the CDR3 is TGTGCCAGCAGCTTACTGACAGGGGTCGGAAACACCATATATTTT. It yields the protein CASSLLTGVGNTIYF.

CDR3 region: CASRDRGAYEQYF. The CDR3 DNA reads TGCGCCAGCAGGGACAGGGGGGCCTACGAGCAGTACTTC. This sequence joins TRBV23-1 and TRBJ2-7; 10 bases agree with TRBD1. TRBV23-1 is an open reading frame, and its role is uncertain. CDR3 size: 13 residues. The trim removed 6 bases at V and 2 bases at J, leaving 1 base unmatched.

The chain carries TRBV7-9 and TRBJ1-5, with D tentatively TRBD1 (5 bases). Looked up from germline, CDR1 is SEHNR and CDR2 is FQNEAQ (reference sequence). The CDR3 spans 13 residues. V was clipped by 5 bases and J by 4 bases, with 9 bases between them. The chain's CDR3 is CASSTPGNQPQHF. The CDR3 DNA follows: TGTGCCAGCAGCACCCCAGGGAATCAGCCCCAGCATTTT.

The gene calls are TRBV5-1 and TRBJ2-2; D might be TRBD1 (6 bases). V was shortened by 2 bases and J by 4 bases, with 9 bases between the two germline ends. Germline lookup yields CDR1 SGHRS and CDR2 YFSETQ. This CDR3 region has 14 residues. DNA of the CDR3: TGCGCCAGCAGCTTCGCAGGGGTCACCGGGGAGCTGTTTTTT. As protein: CASSFAGVTGELFF.

This chain connects TRBV18 to TRBJ1-6; D perhaps matches TRBD1 (6 bases). Trimming shortened V by 1 base and J by 11 bases, and 12 bases separated the two germline ends. The CDR3 is 14 amino acids. CDR1 KGHSH and CDR2 LQKENI come from the germline V gene. DNA for the CDR3: TGTGCCAGCTCACCACTGGACAGTGCAACACCCCTCCACTTT. Its translation: CASSPLDSATPLHF.

The CDR3 loop is CASSQVAGGLPEQYF. CDR3 sequence (DNA): TGCGCCAGCAGCCAAGTAGCGGGGGGCCTCCCCGAGCAGTACTTC. J is TRBJ2-7 and V is TRBV4-1; 10 bases are a match to TRBD2. The CDR3 consists of 15 residues. V was pared by 1 base and J by 6 bases, with 6 bases of the junction left unmatched. Germline-derived CDR1 and CDR2 are MGHRA and YSYEKL.

The J gene is TRBJ1-1, the V gene TRBV30; D is uncertain. Germline CDR1 is GTSNPN and CDR2 is SVGIG (reference sequence). The V and J ends lost 2 bases and 5 bases respectively, with 9 bases between them. CDR3 length: 12 residues. CDR3 sequence: CAWSLAGTEAFF. CDR3 nucleotide sequence: TGTGCCTGGAGTTTAGCGGGGACTGAAGCTTTCTTT. Combining the CDR3 with reference TRBV30 and TRBJ1-1 gives the whole variable domain SQTIHQWPATLVQPVGSPLSLECTVEGTSNPNLYWYRQAAGRGLQLLFYSVGIGQISSEVPQNLSASRPQDRQFILSSKKLLLSDSGFYLCAWSLAGTEAFFGQGTRLTVV.

The chain joins TRBV3-1 (or the pseudogene TRBV3-2) to TRBJ2-7; weak D call: TRBD2 (6 bases). V gave up 5 bases and J gave up 2 bases, with 13 bases separating them. Germline V gene lookup returns CDR1 LGHDT and CDR2 YNNKEL (reference sequence). The CDR3 runs to 14 residues. The CDR3 protein is CASSLGGHPYEQYF. Written as DNA, the CDR3 is TGTGCCAGCAGCTTGGGAGGACACCCCTACGAGCAGTACTTC.

This clone has just one count. The chain has TRBV3-1 (or the pseudogene TRBV3-2) and TRBJ2-7; TRBD2 agrees at 8 bases. The V gene's germline CDR1 is LGHDT and CDR2 YNNKEL (reference sequence). V shed 4 bases and J 1 base; nucleotides not matched to a gene: 12. The CDR3 has 17 residues. The CDR3 nucleotides are TGTGCCAGCAGCCCAACGGGTAGCGGGATTGGGTCCTACGAGCAGTACTTC. It codes for CASSPTGSGIGSYEQYF.

V usage is TRBV6-5 and J usage is TRBJ2-2; maybe TRBD1 (5 bases). Germline CDR1 and CDR2: MNHEY and SVGAGI. Trimming shortened V by 7 bases and J by 6 bases, and 18 bases separated the two germline ends. There are 15 residues in the CDR3. The CDR3 DNA follows: TGTGCCAGCACCCCCTGGCAGGGAAACGCCGGGGAGCTGTTTTTT. Its protein product is CASTPWQGNAGELFF.

This clone showed up just a few times. V is TRBV10-3 and J is TRBJ2-5; 7 nucleotides agree with TRBD1. The CDR3 covers 14 residues. In germline, CDR1 is ENHRY, CDR2 SYGVKD. V dropped 3 bases and J dropped 3; count of bases not matched to a gene: 4. CDR3 nucleotide sequence: TGTGCCATCAGTGACCGGGACAGTGAAGAGACCCAGTACTTC. This codes for CAISDRDSEETQYF.

This clone was seen only once. The V call is TRBV11-2, the J call TRBJ2-5; perhaps TRBD1 as D (5 bases). V lost 4 bases and J lost 1, with 13 bases in between. The CDR3 covers 15 residues. From germline, CDR1 is SGHAT and CDR2 FQNNGV. The CDR3 here is CASSSYQGIQETQYF. CDR3 nucleotides: TGTGCCAGCAGCTCTTATCAGGGAATCCAAGAGACCCAGTACTTC.

The chain recombines TRBV6-1 with TRBJ2-7; D is unclear. V lost 1 base and J lost 3, with 13 bases in between. Germline V gives CDR1 MNHNS, CDR2 SASEGT. This CDR3 comprises 15 residues. The CDR3 DNA is TGTGCCAGCAGTGAAGGGGCAGCCCCCGGCTACGAGCAGTACTTC. As protein: CASSEGAAPGYEQYF.

The chain is built from TRBV4-1 and TRBJ2-2; TRBD1 aligns across 7 bases. Germline values: CDR1 MGHRA, CDR2 YSYEKL. CDR3 size: 16 residues. V dropped 3 bases and J dropped 3; count of bases not matched to a gene: 7. As DNA, the CDR3 is TGCGCCAGCAGCCACGGACAGGAGTTTCACACCGGGGAGCTGTTTTTT. This translates into CASSHGQEFHTGELFF.

This clone was counted once. The chain employs TRBV2 and TRBJ2-3, with D possibly TRBD1 on 5 matching bases. CDR1 and CDR2 (germline): SNHLY, FYNNEI. The CDR3 sequence is 12 residues long. With 8 bases removed from V and 4 bases from J, the gap between germline ends came to 10 bases. As DNA, the CDR3 is TGTGCCAGCGCAGGGTCCGCAGATACGCAGTATTTT. Protein product: CASAGSADTQYF.

Comments on this clone: At one end, the junction sequence differs from germline, possibly due to a read error. The rearrangement joins TRBV7-7 to TRBJ2-2; 8 bases map to TRBD2. Germline-derived CDR1 and CDR2 are SSHAT and FNYEAQ (reference sequence). This CDR3 comprises 16 residues. The CDR3 is CASSPTGTSIPGELFF. The CDR3 nucleotides read TGTGCTAGCAGCCCCACCGGGACTAGTATCCCCGGGGAGCTGTTTTTT.